A selection of T cell receptor beta chains follows, all from one sample in a study of T cell responses to AZD1222 COVID-19 vaccine. Clones were read by immunoSEQ multiplex PCR, and TCRdb kept only the in-frame ones, dropping some. The data contain 100,000 to 150,000 clones, 80% to 95% of them singletons. The sequencing used peripheral blood, collected on day 0 of AZD1222 vaccination. These receptors were taken from an adult in good health. Both conserved end residues are part of each CDR3. Fields, in order: V gene, clone size, CDR3 protein. The size of a clone is reported for some rows only, either as once, few or many, or as a class for expanded clones.

TRBV7-9	-	CASSQAGDYGYTF
TRBV2	-	CASRPRTGTSGSERYF
TRBV9	few	CASSLQETQYF
TRBV11-2	-	CASRPRLATYEQYF
TRBV2	-	CASSTTLFPSKETYEQYF
TRBV9	-	CASSPGTAFNEQFF
TRBV12-5	-	CASGKQGAEAFF
TRBV2	once	CASSGQGFLDEQFF
TRBV29-1	-	CSGGSAGNEQFF
TRBV3-1/TRBV3-2	once	CASSSRLAGVTGELFF
TRBV13	-	CASSESRGLSHPDTQYF
TRBV9	-	CASSVVVRSGEQFF
TRBV11-2	-	CASSPGPEYTEAFF
TRBV18	-	CASSTDTNEQYF
TRBV9	-	CASSVGSAENTGELFF
TRBV6-5	-	CASSYISGRANVLTF
TRBV7-3	-	CASSRGSTYEQYF
TRBV5-1	-	CASSWSNEGLSYNEQFF
TRBV7-9	-	CASSLVSEGARYGYTF
TRBV28	-	CASSLNGGPYGYTF